Given below is one TCR beta chain in context. Antigen: not known. Sequencing was performed with immunoSEQ multiplex PCR; in TCRdb, only in-frame clones are kept and a portion is missing. The table records about 120,000 clones, 81% of them present only once. This sample stems from a study of T cell responses to AZD1222 COVID-19 vaccine. Study-level information: Second-dose intervals near 4 or 12 weeks were combined.

The germline V gene has CDR1 MNHEY and CDR2 SMNVEV (reference sequence). The CDR3 spans 14 residues. The V end lost 3 bases, the J end lost 1 base, and 10 bases lay between the germline ends. Whole-study results and caveats: Nearly half of unique spike-specific TCRs reportedly avoided B.1.351 and B.1.1.7 mutated regions. Increases in Spike-specific TCR breadth and depth were seen after two AZD1222 doses.

Here the sequenced sample was peripheral blood, taken on day 0 of AZD1222 vaccination. This sequence originates from an adult in good health. The J gene is TRBJ2-7, the V gene TRBV27; D unresolved. CDR3 amino acids: CASSFSGPSYEQYF. The CDR3 DNA sequence: TGTGCCAGCAGTTTTTCGGGTCCTTCCTACGAGCAGTACTTC.